These 32 T cell receptor beta chains share one sample of origin, sequenced in a study of blood T cell repertoires in COVID-19. Measured with immunoSEQ multiplex PCR; TCRdb has only the in-frame clones, and not every one. Here the sample spans 250,000 to 350,000 clones, around 90% being singletons. The sample consisted of PBMCs or T cells enriched from blood (not recorded which). The origin of the receptors is a woman younger than 30 with acute COVID-19.

This chain uses TRBV5-1 with TRBJ1-1; 10 bases fit TRBD1. The V and J ends lost 4 bases and 6 bases, in that order; junction bases with no gene match: 15. The CDR3 has 17 amino acids. From germline, CDR1 is SGHRS and CDR2 YFSETQ. The CDR3 DNA sequence: TGCGCCAGCAGCGTCAGTCCCGGGACAGGGGTGAGGGCTGAAGCTTTCTTT. Translated, it gives CASSVSPGTGVRAEAFF. The full variable domain, completed using reference TRBV5-1 and TRBJ1-1, is KAGVTQTPRYLIKTRGQQVTLSCSPISGHRSVSWYQQTPGQGLQFLFEYFSETQRNKGNFPGRFSGRQFSNSRSEMNVSTLELGDSALYLCASSVSPGTGVRAEAFFGQGTRLTVV.

The chain couples TRBV9 to TRBJ1-3, with D unresolved. Germline lookup yields CDR1 SGDLS and CDR2 YYNGEE. The CDR3 length is 15 residues. Trimming removed 4 bases at V and 4 bases at J, with 15 bases between. In nucleotides, the CDR3 is TGTGCCAGCAGCCCAGCACGCGGTGCAGGAAACACCATATATTTT. Translated: CASSPARGAGNTIYF.

The chain recombines TRBV2 with TRBJ1-2; 7 positions match TRBD1. This CDR3 comprises 15 residues. Unmatched junction bases numbered 14, after V lost 9 bases and J lost 4 bases. Germline CDR1 is SNHLY and CDR2 is FYNNEI. CDR3 DNA: TGTGCCAGTGGGGATCGACAGGGTAAACCCTATGGCTACACCTTC. Translated, it gives CASGDRQGKPYGYTF.

The genes are TRBV4-1 and TRBJ2-7; 8 nucleotides agree with TRBD2. The germline gives CDR1 MGHRA, CDR2 YSYEKL. V dropped 3 bases and J dropped 3; count of bases not matched to a gene: 7. The CDR3 sequence is 15 residues long. The CDR3 DNA reads as TGCGCCAGCAGCCAGGGGCGGGAGGCCGACTACGAGCAGTACTTC. Protein: CASSQGREADYEQYF.

The CDR3: CATSDPVNSGAYNEQFF. The CDR3 DNA follows: TGTGCCACCAGTGACCCCGTTAATAGCGGAGCCTACAATGAGCAGTTCTTC. The chain joins TRBV24-1 to TRBJ2-1; D perhaps matches TRBD2 (6 bases). This CDR3 spans 17 amino acids. Deletions cut 4 bases from V and 2 bases from J, with 17 bases between. The V gene's germline CDR1 is KGHDR and CDR2 SFDVKD.

This rearrangement joins TRBV7-9 to TRBJ1-2; D is undetermined. Trimming took 1 base from V and 8 from J, leaving 20 bases between them. CDR3 length: 16 residues. Germline values: CDR1 SEHNR, CDR2 FQNEAQ (reference sequence). In nucleotides, the CDR3 is TGTGCCAGCAGCTTAGTCGGTGTGCTATGGGGAGGAGGCTACACCTTC. Amino acid sequence: CASSLVGVLWGGGYTF.

CDR3 region: CASSLSLAGVPDTQYF. CDR3 coding DNA: TGTGCCAGCAGTCTCTCACTAGCGGGAGTGCCAGATACGCAGTATTTT. The rearrangement uses TRBV27 and TRBJ2-3; 11 bases agree with TRBD2. V trimming: 5 bases; J trimming: 4 bases; junction bases outside the gene matches: 8. The germline CDR1 and CDR2 sequences are MNHEY and SMNVEV (reference sequence). The CDR3 runs 16 residues.

This clone was counted once. The J gene is TRBJ1-5, the V gene TRBV5-8, with D maybe TRBD1 (5 bases). Deletions cut 7 bases from V and 3 bases from J, with 14 bases between. The CDR3 contains 14 residues. The V gene's germline CDR1 is SGHTS and CDR2 YDEGEE. In DNA form, the CDR3 reads TGTGCCAGCTGGGTGCGGGGCCCCAATCAGCCCCAGCATTTT. This encodes CASWVRGPNQPQHF.

The DNA for the CDR3 is TGCGCCAGCAGCTTGGACCCATCGCCAGGGGCGGGCACTGAAGCTTTCTTT. Translation gives CASSLDPSPGAGTEAFF. The chain has TRBV5-1 and TRBJ1-1, with D possibly TRBD1 on 6 matching bases. Germline loops: CDR1 SGHRS, CDR2 YFSETQ. This CDR3 is built from 17 residues. V lost 0 bases to trimming and J lost 4 bases, with 19 bases between them. Together with reference TRBV5-1 and TRBJ1-1, the CDR3 gives the full variable domain: KAGVTQTPRYLIKTRGQQVTLSCSPISGHRSVSWYQQTPGQGLQFLFEYFSETQRNKGNFPGRFSGRQFSNSRSEMNVSTLELGDSALYLCASSLDPSPGAGTEAFFGQGTRLTVV.

This rearrangement joins TRBV5-1 to TRBJ2-7; a possible D gene is TRBD1 (5 bases). The germline CDR1 and CDR2 sequences are SGHRS and YFSETQ. V lost 4 bases, J lost 1 base, and 9 bases lay in between. The CDR3 extends over 13 amino acids. CDR3 protein: CASSEPGSYEQYF. The DNA for the CDR3 is TGCGCCAGCAGCGAACCAGGGTCCTACGAGCAGTACTTC.

The J gene is TRBJ2-2, the V gene TRBV28, with 8 bases lining up with TRBD1. Germline CDR1 MDHEN, CDR2 SYDVKM. There are 15 residues in the CDR3. Trimming at V came to 5 bases and at J to 4 bases, leaving 6 bases not matched to a gene. The CDR3 DNA reads as TGTGCCAGCAGTCCGGGACAGGAAGCCACCGGGGAGCTGTTTTTT. Protein product: CASSPGQEATGELFF. Complete variable domain (other parts from reference TRBV28 and TRBJ2-2): DVKVTQSSRYLVKRTGEKVFLECVQDMDHENMFWYRQDPGLGLRLIYFSYDVKMKEKGDIPEGYSVSREKKERFSLILESASTNQTSMYLCASSPGQEATGELFFGEGSRLTVL.

On this clone: One junction end disagrees with the germline gene, perhaps due to a read error. V is TRBV5-1 and J is TRBJ1-1; D possibly corresponds to TRBD1 (5 bases). Germline CDR1 reads SGHRS; CDR2 reads YFSETQ. The CDR3 loop spans 15 amino acids. The DNA for the CDR3 is TGCGCCAGCAGCCCGGGGGACTCACGGAACGCTGAAGCTTTCTTT. Protein: CASSPGDSRNAEAFF.

The J gene is TRBJ1-1, the V gene TRBV6-1, with a possible D match to TRBD1 (5 bases). There are 15 residues in the CDR3. Trimming shortened V by 2 bases and J by 0 bases, and 10 bases separated the two germline ends. The V gene's germline CDR1 is MNHNS and CDR2 SASEGT. The chain's CDR3 is CASSEWGGMNTEAFF. The CDR3 DNA follows: TGTGCCAGCAGTGAATGGGGGGGTATGAACACTGAAGCTTTCTTT.

The chain uses TRBV19 and TRBJ1-2; a possible D gene is TRBD1 (6 bases). V lost 11 bases, J lost 4 bases, and 11 bases lay in between. CDR3 length equals 11 residues. The V gene's germline CDR1 is LNHDA and CDR2 SQIVND (reference sequence). The CDR3 spells CAGTTGYGYTF. The CDR3, as DNA: TGTGCCGGAACGACAGGCTATGGCTACACCTTC.

The genes are TRBV11-3 and TRBJ2-7; 7 nucleotides align to TRBD2. The V gene's germline CDR1 is SGHNT and CDR2 YENEEA. V lost 4 bases and J lost 1; bases outside the gene matches: 10. There are 16 residues in the CDR3. DNA of the CDR3: TGTGCCAGCAGCTCCATTATGGCGGGAGAGTCCTACGAGCAGTACTTC. Residues: CASSSIMAGESYEQYF.

The chain uses TRBV11-3 and TRBJ2-3; the D is unclear. Deletions cut 8 bases from V and 4 bases from J, with 13 bases between. The CDR3 is 13 residues long. Germline V gives CDR1 SGHNT, CDR2 YENEEA. The CDR3 nucleotides read TGTGCCAGCGGCACTACGTTCCCAGATACGCAGTATTTT. It encodes CASGTTFPDTQYF.

The genes are TRBV4-1 and TRBJ1-5, with a weak D call TRBD1 (6 bases). CDR3 length: 15 residues. V lost 2 bases and J 6 bases, leaving 14 bases between the germline ends. Germline V gene data show CDR1 as MGHRA and CDR2 as YSYEKL. CDR3 in amino acids: CASSQSDPGVQPQHF. CDR3 sequence (DNA): TGCGCCAGCAGCCAAAGCGACCCAGGGGTTCAGCCCCAGCATTTT.

The chain combines TRBV7-9 with TRBJ1-1; 8 bases line up with TRBD1. CDR1 is SEHNR, CDR2 FQNEAQ, per germline (reference sequence). J lost 7 bases, V lost 5 bases, and 6 bases had no gene match. The CDR3 sequence is 13 residues long. The DNA of the CDR3 is TGTGCCAGCAGCCGCGACAGGGGTGATGAAGCTTTCTTT. Protein: CASSRDRGDEAFF.

The rearrangement links TRBV7-3 to TRBJ1-1, with D tentatively TRBD1 (6 bases). Germline-derived CDR1 and CDR2 are SGHTA and FQGTGA. Trimming removed 6 bases at V and 5 bases at J, with 13 bases between. This CDR3 is 13 amino acids long. The CDR3 sequence is CASRLQGETEAFF. In DNA form, the CDR3 reads TGTGCCAGCAGACTACAGGGAGAAACTGAAGCTTTCTTT.

This chain joins TRBV24-1 and TRBJ1-1; D is unresolved. CDR3 length: 16 amino acids. Germline assignment: CDR1 KGHDR and CDR2 SFDVKD. Trimming left V 2 bases short and J 6 bases short, with 18 bases between. CDR3: CATSDSSPARGPEAFF. In DNA, the CDR3 is TGTGCCACCAGTGATTCTTCGCCGGCACGGGGTCCTGAAGCTTTCTTT.

This chain connects TRBV7-2 to TRBJ2-5; D may be TRBD2 (6 bases). Germline V CDR1 and CDR2: SGHTA, FQGNSA. V shed 7 bases and J shed 5 bases, with 23 bases lying between them. This CDR3 contains 16 residues. The CDR3 protein is CASIQNPGGTGETQYF. Here the CDR3 DNA reads TGTGCCAGCATCCAAAACCCTGGCGGGACCGGGGAGACCCAGTACTTC.

The chain combines TRBV5-1 with TRBJ2-7; 9 bases are shared with TRBD2. The germline CDR1 and CDR2 sequences are SGHRS and YFSETQ. V was clipped by 4 bases and J by 5 bases; unmatched bases: 7. The CDR3 length is 14 residues. CDR3 in DNA: TGCGCCAGCAGCCTTCAAAGGACTAGCGACGAGCAGTACTTC. It is translated as CASSLQRTSDEQYF.

This chain uses TRBV6-5 with TRBJ1-1, with TRBD1 matching over 8 bases. Germline CDR1 and CDR2: MNHEY and SVGAGI. V lost 1 base to trimming and J lost 7 bases; unmatched junction nucleotides: 11. The CDR3 loop spans 16 amino acids. The CDR3 DNA sequence: TGTGCCAGCAGTTACTTCCGGACAGGGAGGGACAGTGAAGCTTTCTTT. It translates to CASSYFRTGRDSEAFF.

This chain uses TRBV12-1 with TRBJ1-6. TRBV12-1 represents a pseudogene. This CDR3 is 14 amino acids long. The CDR3 DNA reads as TGTGCCAGCAGCTATAGAGGAGGCAATTCACCCCTCCACTTT. It specifies CASSYRGGNSPLHF.

This clone was seen only a few times. The same CDR3 can be traced to other DNA sequences in this sample. This sequence joins TRBV7-3 and TRBJ1-1, with a possible D match to TRBD1 (5 bases). The CDR3 length is 13 residues. V was shortened by 5 bases and J by 1 base, with 8 bases between the two germline ends. The germline V gene encodes CDR1 SGHTA and CDR2 FQGTGA. The CDR3 DNA is TGTGCCAGCAGCACCGACAGGAACACTGAAGCTTTCTTT. It yields the protein CASSTDRNTEAFF.

The chain couples TRBV7-2 to TRBJ2-1; D is perhaps TRBD2 (6 bases). There are 13 residues in the CDR3. CDR1 and CDR2 from the germline V gene are SGHTA and FQGNSA. V was trimmed by 3 bases and J by 5 bases, leaving 8 bases between them. The CDR3 coding sequence is TGTGCCAGCAGCTTGGGACTCCACAATGAGCAGTTCTTC. Amino acids: CASSLGLHNEQFF. Full variable domain (rest looked up from reference TRBV7-2 and TRBJ2-1): GAGVSQSPSNKVTEKGKDVELRCDPISGHTALYWYRQSLGQGLEFLIYFQGNSAPDKSGLPSDRFSAERTGGSVSTLTIQRTQQEDSAVYLCASSLGLHNEQFFGPGTRLTVL.

V gene TRBV2 combines with J gene TRBJ1-1; 8 nucleotides line up with TRBD1. The CDR3 loop spans 13 amino acids. From germline, CDR1 is SNHLY and CDR2 FYNNEI. With 2 bases clipped from V and 5 bases from J, the junction kept 1 base outside the gene matches. The chain's CDR3 is CASSEQGATEAFF. The DNA of the CDR3 is TGTGCCAGCAGTGAACAGGGGGCGACTGAAGCTTTCTTT.

Notes on this clone: One junction end disagrees with the germline gene, perhaps due to a read error. V is TRBV5-6 and J is TRBJ1-4, with D possibly matching TRBD1 (6 bases). The CDR3 covers 11 residues. In germline, CDR1 is SGHDT, CDR2 YYEEEE. The DNA of the CDR3 is TGTGCCAGCAGCGCTTGGGACAATACCCTTTTT. Its translation: CASSAWDNTLF.

The V and J genes are TRBV9 and TRBJ2-5; a weak D match, TRBD1 (6 bases). Germline V gene data show CDR1 as SGDLS and CDR2 as YYNGEE. V lost 3 bases and J lost 4, with 13 bases in between. The CDR3 is 14 residues long. In nucleotides, the CDR3 is TGTGCCAGCAGCGCGAGCAGGGGAAGAGAGACCCAGTACTTC. Translated: CASSASRGRETQYF. The full variable domain, its missing parts supplied by reference TRBV9 and TRBJ2-5, is DSGVTQTPKHLITATGQRVTLRCSPRSGDLSVYWYQQSLDQGLQFLIQYYNGEERAKGNILERFSAQQFPDLHSELNLSSLELGDSALYFCASSASRGRETQYFGPGTRLLVL.

The chain has TRBV3-1 (or the pseudogene TRBV3-2) and TRBJ2-7; D possibly corresponds to TRBD1 (5 bases). The length of the CDR3 is 13 residues. CDR1 is LGHDT, CDR2 YNNKEL, per germline (reference sequence). Trimming removed 6 bases from V and 0 bases from J, with 9 bases in between. CDR3 loop: CASRQASSYEQYF. In DNA, the CDR3 is TGTGCCAGCAGACAGGCTAGCTCCTACGAGCAGTACTTC.

This rearrangement joins TRBV5-1 to TRBJ1-1; D is perhaps TRBD1 (5 bases). The germline CDR1 and CDR2 sequences are SGHRS and YFSETQ. This CDR3 spans 14 amino acids. V was clipped by 4 bases and J by 4 bases, with 14 bases between them. The chain's CDR3 is CASSPHGAATEAFF. The DNA for the CDR3 is TGCGCCAGCAGCCCCCATGGGGCGGCCACTGAAGCTTTCTTT. Using reference TRBV5-1 and TRBJ1-1 for the parts outside the CDR3, the full variable domain is KAGVTQTPRYLIKTRGQQVTLSCSPISGHRSVSWYQQTPGQGLQFLFEYFSETQRNKGNFPGRFSGRQFSNSRSEMNVSTLELGDSALYLCASSPHGAATEAFFGQGTRLTVV.

The rearrangement joins TRBV11-2 to TRBJ1-5, with TRBD1 matching over 9 bases. This CDR3 region has 17 residues. CDR1 is SGHAT and CDR2 is FQNNGV in the germline V gene. V trimming: 4 bases; J trimming: 1 base; junction bases outside the gene matches: 8. CDR3 amino acids: CASSSRTGQGSNQPQHF. The CDR3 DNA follows: TGTGCCAGCAGCTCGCGAACCGGACAGGGGAGCAATCAGCCCCAGCATTTT.